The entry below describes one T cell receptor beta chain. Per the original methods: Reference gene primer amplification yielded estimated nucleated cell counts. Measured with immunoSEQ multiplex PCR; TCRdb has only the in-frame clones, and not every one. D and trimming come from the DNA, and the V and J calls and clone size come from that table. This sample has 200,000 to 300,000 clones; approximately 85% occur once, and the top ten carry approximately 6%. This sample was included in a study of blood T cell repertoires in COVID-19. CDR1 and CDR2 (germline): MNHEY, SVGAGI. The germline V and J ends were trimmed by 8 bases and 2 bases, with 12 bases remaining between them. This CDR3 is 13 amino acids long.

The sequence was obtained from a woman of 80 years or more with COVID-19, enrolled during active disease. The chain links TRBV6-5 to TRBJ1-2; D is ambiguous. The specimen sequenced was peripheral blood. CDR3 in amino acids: CASEVSGNYGYTF. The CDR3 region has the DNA TGTGCCAGCGAGGTTAGTGGAAACTATGGCTACACCTTC.